This T cell receptor beta chain was documented in a study of OX40 agonist ivuxolimab in advanced cancers. General study findings and limits: Expanded clones tended on average to be more numerous among CD8+ T cells than CD4+.

As for this clone: What it recognizes is unknown.

Generated by immunoSEQ multiplex PCR, the TCRdb table keeps only in-frame clones and is missing some. This table has some 79,000 clones, 92% appearing once. The CDR3 contains 14 residues. V was trimmed by 2 bases and J by 0 bases, leaving 4 bases between them. Germline CDR1 is MGHRA and CDR2 is YSYEKL. The chain joins TRBV4-1 to TRBJ2-2; no firm D call. The source material was CD4+ or CD8+ T cells sorted from blood, sampled in a trial of the OX40 agonist ivuxolimab. The sequence came from an adult with an advanced solid tumor such as melanoma, head and neck, liver or kidney cancer. The chain's CDR3 is CASSQLANTGELFF. The CDR3 DNA reads as TGCGCCAGCAGCCAACTAGCGAACACCGGGGAGCTGTTTTTT.